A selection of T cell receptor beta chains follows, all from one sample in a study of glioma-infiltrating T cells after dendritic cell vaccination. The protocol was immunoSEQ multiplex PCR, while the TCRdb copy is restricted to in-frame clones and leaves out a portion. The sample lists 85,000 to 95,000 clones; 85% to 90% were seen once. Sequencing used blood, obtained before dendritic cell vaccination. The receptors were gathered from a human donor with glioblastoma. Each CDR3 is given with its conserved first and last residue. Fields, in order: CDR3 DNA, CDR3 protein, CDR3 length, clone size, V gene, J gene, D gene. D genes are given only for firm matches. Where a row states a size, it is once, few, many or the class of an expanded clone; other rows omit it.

TGTGCCAGCAGCTTAGGGGCCTCTAGCAATCAGCCCCAGCATTTT,CASSLGASSNQPQHF,15,NA,TRBV11-2,TRBJ1-5,NA
TGTGCCAGCAGCCAACTAGCGGGAGGGTCCTACGAGCAGTACTTC,CASSQLAGGSYEQYF,15,NA,TRBV14,TRBJ2-7,TRBD2
TGTGCCAGCAGCAAAGACCGAGCCTATGGCTACACCTTC,CASSKDRAYGYTF,13,once,TRBV21-1,TRBJ1-2,NA
TGTGCCAGCAGCTCCTTGGGGGGGCCAATGGAGACCCAGTACTTC,CASSSLGGPMETQYF,15,NA,TRBV7-3,TRBJ2-5,NA
TGTGCCAGCAGCTTGGGGCAGGGGGCTCGGGAGACCCAGTACTTC,CASSLGQGARETQYF,15,NA,TRBV7-3,TRBJ2-5,TRBD1
TGTGCCAGCAGCACGACTAGCGGGGGGGCCCTGGAGACCCAGTACTTC,CASSTTSGGALETQYF,16,NA,TRBV9,TRBJ2-5,TRBD2
TGTGCCAGCAGTTCACTCCCCAAGCGGAACACCGGGGAGCTGTTTTTT,CASSSLPKRNTGELFF,16,NA,TRBV28,TRBJ2-2,NA
TGTGCCAGCAGTTTTAAACAGGGCGCGACAGATACGCAGTATTTT,CASSFKQGATDTQYF,15,NA,TRBV27,TRBJ2-3,NA
TGTGCCAGCAGCCATAAGACTAGCGGATACGAGCAGTACTTC,CASSHKTSGYEQYF,14,NA,TRBV27,TRBJ2-7,TRBD2
TGTGCCAGCAGCTTGCCCCAGGGGGCAGGAGGAAACACCATATATTTT,CASSLPQGAGGNTIYF,16,NA,TRBV5-6,TRBJ1-3,TRBD1
TGCGCCAGCAGTCGAGCAAGCTCTGGAAACACCATATATTTT,CASSRASSGNTIYF,14,NA,TRBV5-1,TRBJ1-3,NA
TGTGCCACCAGCCGCGGGGGGACAGCCTACAATGAGCAGTTCTTC,CATSRGGTAYNEQFF,15,NA,TRBV15,TRBJ2-1,NA
TGTGCCAGCAGCCAAGCCGACAGGCACTATGGCTACACCTTC,CASSQADRHYGYTF,14,NA,TRBV14,TRBJ1-2,NA
TGCGCCAGCAGCTTGGGTCTCGGAGGCAATGAGCAGTTCTTC,CASSLGLGGNEQFF,14,NA,TRBV5-1,TRBJ2-1,NA
TGTGCCAGCAGTTATAGTCAGGGCTACAATGAGCAGTTCTTC,CASSYSQGYNEQFF,14,NA,TRBV6-5,TRBJ2-1,NA
TGTGCCACCAGACTAAGAAACACCATATATTTT,CATRLRNTIYF,11,NA,TRBV6-5,TRBJ1-3,NA